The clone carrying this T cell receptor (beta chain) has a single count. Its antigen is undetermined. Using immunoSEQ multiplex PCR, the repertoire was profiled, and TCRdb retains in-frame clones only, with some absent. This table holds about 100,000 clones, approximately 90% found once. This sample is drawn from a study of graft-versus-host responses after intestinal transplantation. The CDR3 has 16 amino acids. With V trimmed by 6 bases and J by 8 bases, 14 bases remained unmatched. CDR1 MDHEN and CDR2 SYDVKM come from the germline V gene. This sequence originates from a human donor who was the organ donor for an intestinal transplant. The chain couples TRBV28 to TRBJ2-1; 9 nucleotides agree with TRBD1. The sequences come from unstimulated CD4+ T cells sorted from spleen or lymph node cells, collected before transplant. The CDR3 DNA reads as TGTGCCAGCAGCAACAATCCGGGACAGGGATCGTATGAGCAGTTCTTC. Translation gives CASSNNPGQGSYEQFF.